This paragraph reports one T cell receptor beta chain. The germline gives CDR1 MNHEY, CDR2 SVGAGI. The CDR3 sequence is 14 residues long. Trimming took off 0 bases at V and 2 bases at J, with 7 bases between the two ends. The data belong to a study of blood T cell repertoires in COVID-19. Per the original methods: Estimates of nucleated cell counts were drawn from the amplification of reference gene primers. Libraries were prepared by immunoSEQ multiplex PCR; TCRdb keeps only in-frame clonotypes and omits some of them. V, J and clone size reflect that table, while D and trimming were determined from the DNA. The sample records about 67,000 clones, more than 70% being singletons.

The TCR comes from a woman aged 55 to 70 with acute or convalescent COVID-19. Sequenced sample: peripheral blood. The chain has TRBV6-5 and TRBJ2-5, with D unresolved. Written as DNA, the CDR3 is TGTGCCAGCAGTTACTCGGGCTGGCAAGAGACCCAGTACTTC. Protein: CASSYSGWQETQYF.